The sequence of this T cell receptor (beta chain) was determined in a study of T cells after yellow fever vaccination. Regarding the study as a whole: Abundant bulk-derived clonotypes could contaminate FACS-sorted repertoires. Post-booster reappearance was seen for most primary-vaccination clones (about 96% CD4, roughly 91% CD8).

Germline CDR1 and CDR2: SGHRS and YFSETQ. V was clipped by 3 bases and J by 0 bases, with 12 bases between them. The CDR3 sequence is 15 residues long. The 5'RACE template-switching step produced TCR cDNA and added a universal primer site and UMIs. Each CDR3 protein is one row after TCRdb ran MiXCR on the 5' RACE reads. The sample lists some 54,000 distinct CDR3 sequences; less than 8.5% were seen once. This sequence originates from a man aged 18 to 29 who received the YFV17D yellow fever vaccine. The chain links TRBV5-1 to TRBJ1-1; tentatively, D is TRBD1 (5 bases). The input for sequencing was CD8+ T cells not binding an NS4B(214-222) dextramer, sorted from PBMCs, taken about 49 days after the first yellow fever vaccination. The CDR3 spells CASSWGNQMNTEAFF. The DNA for the CDR3 is TGCGCCAGCAGCTGGGGGAACCAGATGAACACTGAAGCTTTCTTT.